Below, 21 T cell receptor beta chains from the same sample are listed, as sequenced in a study of vaccination effects on CD4 cells after COVID-19 (dated by TCRdb to between 2021 and 2024). What these receptors recognize is not known. To identify antigen-specific CD4+ T cell clonotypes by their expansion, the ViraFEST assay first stimulated PBMC with viral peptide pools and then applied TCR sequencing. After around 10 days of culture, CD4+ T cells were isolated with the EasySep CD4+ T cell isolation kit. None of the healthy vaccine recipients had a prior SARS-CoV-2 infection, which was confirmed by nucleocapsid antibody tests that came back negative both before and after vaccination. Library preparation was by the immunoSEQ multiplex PCR assay. Imported from immuneACCESS, the table was reduced by TCRdb to in-frame sequences with V and J called. These copies leave out some clones; in studies compared against another copy, an unresolved V gene accounts for under half, and the cause of the remainder is not known. For this sample the table gives more than 40,000 clones, of which roughly 72% were detected only once. The leading ten clones occupy about a tenth of the sample.

The sequenced sample was CD4+ T cells from PBMCs cultured with SARS-CoV-2 spike peptides, obtained before COVID-19 vaccination. The label giving this sample's cell subset or site can be read as: SARS-CoV-2 spike overlapping peptide pool stimulation. These receptors came from a human donor who received a COVID-19 vaccine.

The chain joins TRBV6-5 to TRBJ2-7, with a tentative D call TRBD2 (5 bases). The CDR3 is 12 amino acids. V dropped 6 bases and J dropped 6 bases, with 12 bases sitting between them. Germline CDR1 MNHEY, CDR2 SVGAGI. CDR3: CASSERVAEQYV. CDR3 coding DNA: TGTGCCAGCAGCGAGAGGGTTGCCGAGCAGTACGTC.

The V and J genes are TRBV15 and TRBJ2-3; no firm D call. CDR1 is LNHNV, CDR2 YYDKDF, per germline (reference sequence). Trimming left V 3 bases short and J 0 bases short, with 4 bases between. This CDR3 is 13 amino acids long. In DNA, the CDR3 is TGTGCCACCAGCAGGGGAAGCACAGATACGCAGTATTTT. Translating it yields CATSRGSTDTQYF.

CDR3 sequence (DNA): TGCAGCGTTGTTTCTCCGAGCGGGGGTGAGGAAGCTTTCTTT. Encoded protein: CSVVSPSGGEEAFF. J is TRBJ1-1 and V is TRBV29-1; D possibly corresponds to TRBD1 (5 bases). Germline assignment: CDR1 SQVTM and CDR2 ANQGSEA. V dropped 4 bases and J dropped 8 bases, with 20 bases sitting between them. CDR3 length equals 14 residues.

This clone was found once. The V call is TRBV5-4, the J call TRBJ2-5; TRBD2 might be the D (6 bases). CDR1 and CDR2 from the germline V gene are SGHNT and YYREEE (reference sequence). The CDR3 is 16 residues long. The ends were cut back, 0 bases at V and 1 base at J, with 13 bases in the middle. In nucleotides, the CDR3 is TGTGCCAGCAGCTTGGAGCCAAACGGGGGCCAAGAGACCCAGTACTTC. It codes for CASSLEPNGGQETQYF. The full variable domain, rest sourced from reference TRBV5-4 and TRBJ2-5, is ETGVTQSPTHLIKTRGQQVTLRCSSQSGHNTVSWYQQALGQGPQFIFQYYREEENGRGNFPPRFSGLQFPNYSSELNVNALELDDSALYLCASSLEPNGGQETQYFGPGTRLLVL.

This clone was detected only once. The rearrangement uses TRBV15 and TRBJ1-2, with D unclear. The CDR3 has 15 amino acids. V lost 0 bases and J 3 bases, leaving 11 bases between the germline ends. Germline loops: CDR1 LNHNV, CDR2 YYDKDF (reference sequence). In nucleotides, the CDR3 is TGTGCCACCAGCAGAGATCGGGCCGGGGACTATGGCTACACCTTC. It codes for CATSRDRAGDYGYTF.

CDR3 sequence: CAISSGTVISGNTIYF. DNA of the CDR3: TGTGCCATCAGTTCTGGGACAGTGATCTCTGGAAACACCATATATTTT. The gene calls are TRBV10-3 and TRBJ1-3, with 7 positions matching TRBD1. The V gene's germline CDR1 is ENHRY and CDR2 SYGVKD. Trimming took 5 bases from V and 0 from J; bases not matched to a gene: 7. The CDR3 has 16 amino acids.

V gene TRBV18 combines with J gene TRBJ1-5; 10 positions agree with TRBD1. V was pared by 3 bases and J by 6 bases, with 8 bases of the junction left unmatched. The CDR3 is 16 amino acids. Germline assignment: CDR1 KGHSH and CDR2 LQKENI. CDR3 nucleotides: TGTGCCAGCTCACCGGGCGGGGGACAGGGGCCTCAGCCCCAGCATTTT. Amino acids: CASSPGGGQGPQPQHF.

The V and J genes are TRBV7-8 and TRBJ2-5; maybe TRBD2 (5 bases). This CDR3 contains 14 residues. The ends were cut back, 7 bases at V and 4 bases at J, with 16 bases in the middle. Per the germline V gene, CDR1 is SGHVS and CDR2 is FQNEAQ. The CDR3, as DNA: TGTGCCAGCACTCTATCGGAGGTAGTAGAGACCCAGTACTTC. Its protein product is CASTLSEVVETQYF.

The J gene is TRBJ2-5, the V gene TRBV18; D is uncertain. Germline V CDR1 and CDR2: KGHSH, LQKENI. Trimming pared 1 base from V and 3 bases from J, leaving 0 bases between. The CDR3 runs 11 residues. The CDR3 nucleotides are TGTGCCAGCTCACCACAAGAGACCCAGTACTTC. It encodes CASSPQETQYF.

The rearrangement joins TRBV28 to TRBJ1-2; D may be TRBD1 (6 bases). Per germline, CDR1 MDHEN and CDR2 SYDVKM. Trimming removed 3 bases at V and 2 bases at J, with 13 bases between. The CDR3 is 15 amino acids. CDR3 DNA sequence: TGTGCCAGCAGTTTCCCCACCGGACAGAACTATGGCTACACCTTC. Translation: CASSFPTGQNYGYTF.

The chain has TRBV4-3 and TRBJ1-6; 7 nucleotides agree with TRBD1. Germline V lookup: CDR1 LGHNA, CDR2 YSLEER. With 0 bases clipped from V and 5 bases from J, the junction kept 1 base outside the gene matches. The CDR3 contains 15 residues. This CDR3 is CASSQDGTDNSPLHF. The CDR3 nucleotides read TGCGCCAGCAGCCAAGACGGGACAGATAATTCACCCCTCCACTTT.

The rearrangement uses TRBV7-9 and TRBJ1-1; a possible D gene is TRBD1 (5 bases). CDR1 and CDR2 from the germline V gene are SEHNR and FQNEAQ (reference sequence). Trimming stripped 4 bases from V and 1 base from J, with 10 bases between. This CDR3 is built from 14 residues. DNA of the CDR3: TGTGCCAGCAGCTCGACAGCGGGGAACACTGAAGCTTTCTTT. This gives the protein CASSSTAGNTEAFF.

The chain carries TRBV6-5 and TRBJ1-2; D gene ambiguous. CDR1 and CDR2 from the germline V gene are MNHEY and SVGAGI. V lost 7 bases and J lost 3, with 15 bases in between. This CDR3 is 14 amino acids long. As DNA, the CDR3 is TGTGCCAGCACCGCCCCTCTGAGCGACTATGGCTACACCTTC. Translation gives CASTAPLSDYGYTF.

The rearrangement links TRBV21-1 to TRBJ1-2. TRBV21-1 is designated a pseudogene. This CDR3 has 9 amino acids. The CDR3 loop reads CALSGGYTF. The CDR3 nucleotides read TGTGCCCTAAGCGGGGGCTACACCTTC.

The chain recombines TRBV5-4 with TRBJ1-1, with D possibly being TRBD1 (5 bases). CDR3 size: 14 residues. Germline V gives CDR1 SGHNT, CDR2 YYREEE (reference sequence). Between the trimmed V and J ends, which lost 0 bases and 4 bases, there was a span of 10 bases. CDR3 protein: CASSLVGAPTEAFF. The CDR3 nucleotides read TGTGCCAGCAGCTTGGTTGGGGCCCCCACTGAAGCTTTCTTT.

V is TRBV4-2 and J is TRBJ2-5, with D perhaps assigned TRBD1 or TRBD2 (5 bases each). V lost 1 base and J 5 bases, leaving 11 bases between the germline ends. There are 14 residues in the CDR3. Germline lookup yields CDR1 LGHNA and CDR2 YNFKEQ. The CDR3 nucleotides read TGTGCCAGCAGCCAAGGAGGGGCCGGGGAGACCCAGTACTTC. It yields the protein CASSQGGAGETQYF.

The chain is built from TRBV11-3 and TRBJ1-1; D remains ambiguous. CDR3 length equals 13 residues. CDR1 is SGHNT and CDR2 is YENEEA in the germline V gene. V was cut by 2 bases and J by 1 base, with 5 bases left in between. The DNA for the CDR3 is TGTGCCAGCAGCTTAAACCAGAACACTGAAGCTTTCTTT. Translation gives CASSLNQNTEAFF.

This clone has just one count. The rearrangement joins TRBV21-1 to TRBJ2-7; the table gives TRBD1 as D, unverified against the DNA. TRBV21-1 is a pseudogene segment. There are 16 residues in the CDR3. CDR3 sequence (DNA): TGTGCCAGCAGCCCAAACGTTCCGGGACAGAACTACGAGCAGTACGTC. Translating it yields CASSPNVPGQNYEQYV.

J is TRBJ1-3 and V is TRBV7-8; TRBD1 might be the D (5 bases). CDR1 and CDR2 from the germline V gene are SGHVS and FQNEAQ. The CDR3 consists of 16 residues. Trimming shortened V by 8 bases and J by 0 bases, and 17 bases separated the two germline ends. The CDR3 loop reads CASGSGTAFSGNTIYF. Here the CDR3 DNA reads TGTGCCAGCGGCTCAGGGACGGCCTTCTCTGGAAACACCATATATTTT.

The chain uses TRBV4-3 and TRBJ2-1, with D hard to call. The CDR3 sequence is 15 residues long. The germline CDR1 and CDR2 sequences are LGHNA and YSLEER. The germline V and J ends were trimmed by 0 bases and 5 bases, with 11 bases remaining between them. The CDR3 DNA is TGCGCCAGCAGCCAAGATTTGGGAAGCAACAATGAGCAGTTCTTC. This translates into CASSQDLGSNNEQFF.

The CDR3 sequence is CASSVGRQSSYNSPLHF. The CDR3 DNA follows: TGTGCCAGCAGCGTAGGGAGACAGAGCTCCTATAATTCACCCCTCCACTTT. The chain joins TRBV9 to TRBJ1-6; TRBD1 is a possible D gene (5 bases). Trimming pared 0 bases from V and 0 bases from J, leaving 10 bases between. Germline V gene lookup returns CDR1 SGDLS and CDR2 YYNGEE. The CDR3 totals 17 residues.